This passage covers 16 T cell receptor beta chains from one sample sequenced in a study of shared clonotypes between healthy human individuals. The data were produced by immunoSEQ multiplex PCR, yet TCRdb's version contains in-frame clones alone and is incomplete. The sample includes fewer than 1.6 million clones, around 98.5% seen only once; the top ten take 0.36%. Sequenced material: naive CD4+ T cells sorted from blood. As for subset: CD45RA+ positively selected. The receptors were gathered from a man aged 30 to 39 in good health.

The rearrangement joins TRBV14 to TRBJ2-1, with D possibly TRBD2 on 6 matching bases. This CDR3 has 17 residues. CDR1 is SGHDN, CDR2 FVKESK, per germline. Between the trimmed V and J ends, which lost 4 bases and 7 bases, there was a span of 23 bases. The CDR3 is CASSPWGTGRAGNEQFF. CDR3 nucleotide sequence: TGTGCCAGCAGCCCCTGGGGGACCGGGAGAGCGGGTAATGAGCAGTTCTTC.

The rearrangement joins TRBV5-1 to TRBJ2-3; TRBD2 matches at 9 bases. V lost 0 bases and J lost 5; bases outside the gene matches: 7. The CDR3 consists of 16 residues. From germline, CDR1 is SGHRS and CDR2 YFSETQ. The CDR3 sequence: CASSLVAGVGGDTQYF. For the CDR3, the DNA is TGCGCCAGCAGCTTGGTAGCGGGAGTCGGGGGAGATACGCAGTATTTT.

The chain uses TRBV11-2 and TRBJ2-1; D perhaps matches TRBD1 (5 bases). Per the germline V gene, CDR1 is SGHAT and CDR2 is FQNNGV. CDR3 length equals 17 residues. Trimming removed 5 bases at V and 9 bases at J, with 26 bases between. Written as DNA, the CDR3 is TGTGCCAGCAGCCCTCGCTTGGGATCCCCATCCCAGGGTGAGCAGTTCTTC. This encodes CASSPRLGSPSQGEQFF.

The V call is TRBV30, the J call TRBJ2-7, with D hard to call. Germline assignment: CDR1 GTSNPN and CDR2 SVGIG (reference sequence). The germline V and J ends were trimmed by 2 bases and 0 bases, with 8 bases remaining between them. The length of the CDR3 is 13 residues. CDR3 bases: TGTGCCTGGAGTAAAACGGACTCCTACGAGCAGTACTTC. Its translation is CAWSKTDSYEQYF.

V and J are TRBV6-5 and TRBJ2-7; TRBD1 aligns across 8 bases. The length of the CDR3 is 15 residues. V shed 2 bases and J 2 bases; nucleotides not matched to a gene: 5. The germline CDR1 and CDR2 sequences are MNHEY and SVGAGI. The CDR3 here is CASSYRQGPTYEQYF. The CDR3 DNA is TGTGCCAGCAGTTACCGACAGGGGCCCACCTACGAGCAGTACTTC.

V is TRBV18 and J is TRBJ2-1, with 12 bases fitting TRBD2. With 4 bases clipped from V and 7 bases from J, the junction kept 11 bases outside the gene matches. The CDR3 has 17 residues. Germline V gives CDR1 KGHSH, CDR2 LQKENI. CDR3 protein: CASSRLAGGPGHNEQFF. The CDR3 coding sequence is TGTGCCAGCTCACGTCTAGCGGGAGGGCCGGGTCATAATGAGCAGTTCTTC.

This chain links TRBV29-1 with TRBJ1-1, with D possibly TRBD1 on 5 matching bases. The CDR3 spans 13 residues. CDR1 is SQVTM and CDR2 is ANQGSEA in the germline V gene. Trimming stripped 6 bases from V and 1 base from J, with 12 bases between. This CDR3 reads CSVDRDGNTEAFF. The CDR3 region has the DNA TGCAGCGTAGACCGGGACGGGAACACTGAAGCTTTCTTT.

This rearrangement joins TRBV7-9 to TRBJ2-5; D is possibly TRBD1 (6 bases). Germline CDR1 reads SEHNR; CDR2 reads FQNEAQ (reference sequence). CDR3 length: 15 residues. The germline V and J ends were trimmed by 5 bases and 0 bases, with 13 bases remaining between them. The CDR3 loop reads CASSHEGTYQETQYF. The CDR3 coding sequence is TGTGCCAGCAGCCACGAAGGGACATACCAAGAGACCCAGTACTTC.

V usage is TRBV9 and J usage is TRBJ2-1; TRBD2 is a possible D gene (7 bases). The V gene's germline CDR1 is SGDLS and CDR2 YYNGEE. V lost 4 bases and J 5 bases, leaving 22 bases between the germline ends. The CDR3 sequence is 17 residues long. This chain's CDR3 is CASSPRGGGTGNNEQFF. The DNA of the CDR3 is TGTGCCAGCAGCCCCAGGGGAGGGGGGACTGGCAACAATGAGCAGTTCTTC.

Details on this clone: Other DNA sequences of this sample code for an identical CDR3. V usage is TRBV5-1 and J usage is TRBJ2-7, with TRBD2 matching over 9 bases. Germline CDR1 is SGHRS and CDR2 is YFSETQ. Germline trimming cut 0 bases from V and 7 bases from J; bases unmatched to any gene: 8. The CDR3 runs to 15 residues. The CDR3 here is CASSLVAGGPGEQYF. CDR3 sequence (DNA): TGCGCCAGCAGCTTGGTGGCGGGAGGGCCGGGTGAGCAGTACTTC.

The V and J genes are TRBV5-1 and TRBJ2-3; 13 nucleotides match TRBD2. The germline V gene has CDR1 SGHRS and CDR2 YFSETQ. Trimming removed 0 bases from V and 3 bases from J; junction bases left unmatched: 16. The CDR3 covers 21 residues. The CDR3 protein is CASSLAGLAGATVGRTDTQYF. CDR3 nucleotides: TGCGCCAGCAGCTTGGCCGGACTAGCGGGAGCTACGGTAGGTCGGACAGATACGCAGTATTTT.

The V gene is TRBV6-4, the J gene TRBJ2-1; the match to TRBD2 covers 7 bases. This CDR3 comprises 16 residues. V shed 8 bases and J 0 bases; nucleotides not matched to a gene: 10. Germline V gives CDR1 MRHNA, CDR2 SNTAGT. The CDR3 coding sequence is TGTGCCAGCTCCCGAAGCCTAGCGGTCTCCTACAATGAGCAGTTCTTC. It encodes CASSRSLAVSYNEQFF.

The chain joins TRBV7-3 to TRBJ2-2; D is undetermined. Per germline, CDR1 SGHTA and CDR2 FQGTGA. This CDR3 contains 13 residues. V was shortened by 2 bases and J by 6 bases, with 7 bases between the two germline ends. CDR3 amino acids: CASSLGLAGELFF. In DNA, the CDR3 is TGTGCCAGCAGCTTAGGGCTAGCCGGGGAGCTGTTTTTT. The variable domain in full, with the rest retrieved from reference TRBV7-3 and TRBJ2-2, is GAGVSQTPSNKVTEKGKYVELRCDPISGHTALYWYRQSLGQGPEFLIYFQGTGAADDSGLPNDRFFAVRPEGSVSTLKIQRTERGDSAVYLCASSLGLAGELFFGEGSRLTVL.

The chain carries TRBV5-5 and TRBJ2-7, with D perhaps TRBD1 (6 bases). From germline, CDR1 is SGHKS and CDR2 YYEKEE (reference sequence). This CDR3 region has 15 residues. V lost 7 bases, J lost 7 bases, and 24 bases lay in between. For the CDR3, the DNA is TGTGCCAGCGCCTTTGGGGATGTCAGGGGAGAAGAGCAGTACTTC. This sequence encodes CASAFGDVRGEEQYF.

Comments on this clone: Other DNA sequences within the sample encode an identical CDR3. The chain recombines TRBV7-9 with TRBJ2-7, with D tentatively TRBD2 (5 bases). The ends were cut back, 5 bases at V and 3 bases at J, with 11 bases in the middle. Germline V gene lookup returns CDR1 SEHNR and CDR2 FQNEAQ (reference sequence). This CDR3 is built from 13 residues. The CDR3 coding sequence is TGTGCCAGCAGCCTGACGGCGGGCTACGAGCAGTACTTC. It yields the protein CASSLTAGYEQYF. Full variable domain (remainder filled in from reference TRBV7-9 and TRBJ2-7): DTGVSQNPRHKITKRGQNVTFRCDPISEHNRLYWYRQTLGQGPEFLTYFQNEAQLEKSRLLSDRFSAERPKGSFSTLEIQRTEQGDSAMYLCASSLTAGYEQYFGPGTRLTVT.

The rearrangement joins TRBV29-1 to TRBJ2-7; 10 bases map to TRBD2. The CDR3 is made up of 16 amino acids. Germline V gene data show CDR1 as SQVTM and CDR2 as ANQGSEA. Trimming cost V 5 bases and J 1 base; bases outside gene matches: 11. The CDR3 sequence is CSVLGLAGASSYEQYF. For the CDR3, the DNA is TGCAGCGTTCTCGGGCTAGCGGGAGCAAGTTCCTACGAGCAGTACTTC.